These 24 T cell receptor beta chains share one sample of origin, sequenced in a study of control samples from healthy donors and cancer patients. Profiling relied on immunoSEQ multiplex PCR, and the TCRdb table lists in-frame clones only, not all of them. The sample consists of approximately 170,000 clones, around nine tenths of them appearing once. The sequencing input was blood. These receptors all stem from a woman in her 30s in good health.

The chain has TRBV12-5 and TRBJ1-1, with 8 positions matching TRBD1. This CDR3 is 15 amino acids long. Germline V gene sequence: CDR1 LGHNT, CDR2 FRNRAP. With 1 base clipped from V and 9 bases from J, the junction kept 10 bases outside the gene matches. CDR3: CASGLGAGTGDKAFF. CDR3 coding DNA: TGTGCTAGTGGTTTGGGAGCCGGGACAGGCGATAAAGCTTTCTTT.

The chain links TRBV6-5 to TRBJ1-1, with D maybe TRBD1 (5 bases). This CDR3 contains 13 residues. V lost 5 bases and J 7 bases, leaving 14 bases between the germline ends. Germline V lookup: CDR1 MNHEY, CDR2 SVGAGI. CDR3 protein: CASSPSTGGEAFF. The CDR3 DNA reads as TGTGCCAGCAGTCCCTCCACTGGGGGTGAAGCTTTCTTT.

This clone was detected once. CDR3 sequence: CASTAPGHRQYF. The CDR3 DNA is TGTGCCAGCACCGCCCCGGGCCATAGGCAGTACTTC. V gene TRBV28 combines with J gene TRBJ2-7; D not certain. The CDR3 consists of 12 residues. Trimming cost V 7 bases and J 9 bases, with 16 bases left between them. Per the germline V gene, CDR1 is MDHEN and CDR2 is SYDVKM.

The rearrangement links TRBV28 to TRBJ1-4; D is unresolved. The CDR3 sequence is 10 residues long. Per germline, CDR1 MDHEN and CDR2 SYDVKM. The V and J ends lost 8 bases and 6 bases respectively, with 4 bases between them. The CDR3 sequence: CASGDEKLFF. DNA for the CDR3: TGTGCCAGCGGGGATGAAAAACTGTTTTTT.

The sample holds one count of this clone. This chain links TRBV19 with TRBJ2-7; D not resolved. CDR3 length: 12 residues. V was clipped by 5 bases and J by 7 bases, with 12 bases between them. Germline-derived CDR1 and CDR2 are LNHDA and SQIVND (reference sequence). CDR3 amino acids: CASSPWLGEQYF. CDR3 nucleotides: TGTGCCAGTAGTCCCTGGTTGGGGGAGCAGTACTTC.

The chain has TRBV18 and TRBJ2-7, with 8 bases fitting TRBD1. Germline V CDR1 and CDR2: KGHSH, LQKENI. The CDR3 is 15 residues long. The J segment lost 2 bases and the V segment lost 0 bases, leaving 3 bases of the junction unmatched. CDR3 sequence reads: CASSPPTGGTYEQYF. CDR3 nucleotide sequence: TGTGCCAGCTCACCACCAACAGGGGGAACCTACGAGCAGTACTTC.

The chain uses TRBV7-8 and TRBJ2-1; 8 positions match TRBD2. Per the germline V gene, CDR1 is SGHVS and CDR2 is FQNEAQ. J lost 3 bases, V lost 1 base, and 5 bases had no gene match. CDR3 size: 16 residues. The CDR3 DNA sequence: TGTGCCAGCAGCTTAGTGGCGGGAGGAGGCTACAATGAGCAGTTCTTC. Translated: CASSLVAGGGYNEQFF.

This clone was seen once. The rearrangement links TRBV24-1 to TRBJ1-1; D gene uncertain. The CDR3 runs 15 residues. V was cut by 2 bases and J by 1 base, with 10 bases left in between. Germline CDR1 is KGHDR and CDR2 is SFDVKD. CDR3 region: CATSDSGNSNTEAFF. The CDR3 DNA follows: TGTGCCACCAGTGATTCTGGGAATTCGAACACTGAAGCTTTCTTT.

The gene calls are TRBV6-4 and TRBJ1-1, with D uncertain. Germline V gives CDR1 MRHNA, CDR2 SNTAGT. Trimming removed 0 bases at V and 8 bases at J, with 10 bases between. This CDR3 contains 13 residues. The CDR3 sequence: CASSDSKVTEAFF. CDR3 nucleotide sequence: TGTGCCAGCAGTGACTCAAAGGTTACAGAAGCTTTCTTT.

The chain combines TRBV9 with TRBJ2-1; D perhaps matches TRBD1 (6 bases). The V gene lost 0 bases and the J gene lost 7 bases, with 11 bases spanning the gap. This CDR3 is built from 14 residues. The germline gives CDR1 SGDLS, CDR2 YYNGEE. CDR3 nucleotides: TGTGCCAGCAGCGTAGGGGGGCTCTATAATGAGCAGTTCTTC. Its protein is CASSVGGLYNEQFF.

The rearrangement uses TRBV20-1 and TRBJ2-2; 8 nucleotides match TRBD2. This CDR3 spans 16 amino acids. V trimming: 3 bases; J trimming: 5 bases; junction bases outside the gene matches: 11. CDR1 and CDR2 (germline): DFQATT, SNEGSKA (reference sequence). The CDR3 loop is CSASEVSGRDTGELFF. The CDR3 coding sequence is TGCAGTGCTAGTGAGGTAAGCGGGAGAGATACCGGGGAGCTGTTTTTT.

The chain recombines TRBV4-2 with TRBJ1-1; tentatively, D is TRBD1 (6 bases). CDR3 length: 18 residues. The V gene's germline CDR1 is LGHNA and CDR2 YNFKEQ. Between the trimmed V and J ends, which lost 1 base and 0 bases, there was a span of 18 bases. CDR3 sequence: CASSQATGPSLMNTEAFF. The CDR3 DNA is TGTGCCAGCAGCCAAGCCACAGGGCCATCGCTTATGAACACTGAAGCTTTCTTT.

This clone was seen just once. The chain uses TRBV19 and TRBJ2-1; D gene unclear. The germline V gene encodes CDR1 LNHDA and CDR2 SQIVND (reference sequence). V gave up 3 bases and J gave up 7 bases, with 10 bases separating them. The CDR3 is made up of 13 amino acids. The CDR3 DNA sequence: TGTGCCAGTAGTATGATCGTGGGAAATGAGCAGTTCTTC. The encoded protein is CASSMIVGNEQFF.

This clone was recorded once. J is TRBJ1-1 and V is TRBV6-6; the D is unclear. The CDR3 is made up of 16 amino acids. The V and J ends lost 6 bases and 2 bases respectively, with 19 bases between them. Germline loops: CDR1 MNHNY, CDR2 SVGAGI (reference sequence). This CDR3 reads CASSPYRSGINTEAFF. The CDR3 DNA sequence: TGTGCCAGCAGCCCATACCGAAGCGGTATTAACACTGAAGCTTTCTTT.

The rearrangement joins TRBV4-1 to TRBJ2-2, with D tentatively TRBD1 (6 bases). From germline, CDR1 is MGHRA and CDR2 YSYEKL. V gave up 5 bases and J gave up 0 bases, with 16 bases separating them. CDR3 size: 17 residues. The CDR3 region is CASSDPRQASNTGELFF. The CDR3, as DNA: TGCGCCAGCAGCGATCCTCGACAGGCATCGAACACCGGGGAGCTGTTTTTT.

The sample holds one count of this clone. The DNA of the CDR3 is TGTGCCACCAGTGATGTCAGCCTGGTAGCGGGAGCCGGATACACAGATACGCAGTATTTT. It yields the protein CATSDVSLVAGAGYTDTQYF. The V call is TRBV24-1, the J call TRBJ2-3, with 9 positions matching TRBD2. Germline CDR1 reads KGHDR; CDR2 reads SFDVKD. V lost 3 bases to trimming and J lost 2 bases; unmatched junction nucleotides: 17. This CDR3 is 20 amino acids long.

The table lists this clone with a count of one. The chain is built from TRBV28 and TRBJ1-2; tentatively, D is TRBD1 (6 bases). Germline CDR1 is MDHEN and CDR2 is SYDVKM. The V end lost 7 bases, the J end lost 5 bases, and 14 bases lay between the germline ends. The CDR3 covers 13 residues. This CDR3 reads CASNRRGGYGYTF. The CDR3 DNA is TGTGCCAGCAATCGGCGAGGGGGTTATGGCTACACCTTC.

The chain uses TRBV5-5 and TRBJ1-1; weak D call: TRBD1 (5 bases). This CDR3 region has 12 residues. Looked up from germline, CDR1 is SGHKS and CDR2 is YYEKEE (reference sequence). Trimming stripped 2 bases from V and 7 bases from J, with 9 bases between. CDR3 bases: TGTGCCAGCAGCTTTAGTCAGGGTGAAGCTTTCTTT. This encodes CASSFSQGEAFF.

This clone was recorded once. The chain links TRBV24-1 to TRBJ2-7, with a weak D call TRBD2 (5 bases). V shed 5 bases and J shed 3 bases, with 10 bases lying between them. The germline gives CDR1 KGHDR, CDR2 SFDVKD. CDR3 length: 13 residues. The CDR3 region is CATSASGFYEQYF. In nucleotides, the CDR3 is TGTGCCACCAGTGCCTCGGGATTCTACGAGCAGTACTTC.

The V gene is TRBV2, the J gene TRBJ2-5; the match to TRBD2 covers 14 bases. Unmatched junction bases numbered 5, after V lost 6 bases and J lost 5 bases. Germline CDR1 reads SNHLY; CDR2 reads FYNNEI. The CDR3 is 15 amino acids. CDR3 coding DNA: TGTGCCAGCAGGGCGGGGACTAGCGGGAGTGAGACCCAGTACTTC. This sequence encodes CASRAGTSGSETQYF. The whole variable domain, remainder taken from reference TRBV2 and TRBJ2-5, is EPEVTQTPSHQVTQMGQEVILRCVPISNHLYFYWYRQILGQKVEFLVSFYNNEISEKSEIFDDQFSVERPDGSNFTLKIRSTKLEDSAMYFCASRAGTSGSETQYFGPGTRLLVL.

The chain employs TRBV2 and TRBJ1-1; D remains ambiguous. The CDR3 loop spans 14 amino acids. Per germline, CDR1 SNHLY and CDR2 FYNNEI. The V end lost 9 bases, the J end lost 2 bases, and 16 bases lay between the germline ends. As DNA, the CDR3 is TGTGCCAGTATAAGTAAGACAACCAACACTGAAGCTTTCTTT. This translates into CASISKTTNTEAFF.

The gene calls are TRBV10-3 and TRBJ2-5; tentatively, D is TRBD1 or TRBD2 (6 bases each). The CDR3 covers 14 residues. V lost 4 bases and J 4 bases, leaving 13 bases between the germline ends. From germline, CDR1 is ENHRY and CDR2 SYGVKD. The CDR3 nucleotides are TGTGCCATCAGTGGCGGCAGGGGAGGAGAGACCCAGTACTTC. Its translation: CAISGGRGGETQYF.

The chain is built from TRBV7-2 and TRBJ2-5; TRBD2 aligns across 10 bases. V lost 5 bases and J lost 4; bases outside the gene matches: 7. Germline CDR1 reads SGHTA; CDR2 reads FQGNSA. The CDR3 has 15 residues. CDR3: CASSHPSGSGETQYF. CDR3 nucleotide sequence: TGTGCCAGCAGCCACCCTAGCGGGAGTGGAGAGACCCAGTACTTC. The whole variable domain, filled in from reference TRBV7-2 and TRBJ2-5, reads GAGVSQSPSNKVTEKGKDVELRCDPISGHTALYWYRQSLGQGLEFLIYFQGNSAPDKSGLPSDRFSAERTGGSVSTLTIQRTQQEDSAVYLCASSHPSGSGETQYFGPGTRLLVL.

The rearrangement links TRBV27 to TRBJ2-1; TRBD2 matches 10 bases. This CDR3 has 15 residues. V shed 2 bases and J 8 bases; nucleotides not matched to a gene: 6. Germline-derived CDR1 and CDR2 are MNHEY and SMNVEV (reference sequence). Here the CDR3 DNA reads TGTGCCAGCAGTTTACTAGCGGGAGTTCAAGATGAGCAGTTCTTC. Translated, it gives CASSLLAGVQDEQFF.